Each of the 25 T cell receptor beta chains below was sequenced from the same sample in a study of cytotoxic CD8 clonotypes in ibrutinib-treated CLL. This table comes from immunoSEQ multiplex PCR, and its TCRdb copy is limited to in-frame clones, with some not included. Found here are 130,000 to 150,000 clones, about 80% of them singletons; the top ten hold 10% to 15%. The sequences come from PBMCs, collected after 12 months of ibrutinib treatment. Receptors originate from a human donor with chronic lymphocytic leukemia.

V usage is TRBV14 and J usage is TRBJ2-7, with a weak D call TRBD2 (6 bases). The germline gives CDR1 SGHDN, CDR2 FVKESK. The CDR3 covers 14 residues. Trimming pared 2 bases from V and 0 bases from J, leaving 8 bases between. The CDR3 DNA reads TGTGCCAGCAGCCAATGGCGGGACTCCTACGAGCAGTACTTC. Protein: CASSQWRDSYEQYF.

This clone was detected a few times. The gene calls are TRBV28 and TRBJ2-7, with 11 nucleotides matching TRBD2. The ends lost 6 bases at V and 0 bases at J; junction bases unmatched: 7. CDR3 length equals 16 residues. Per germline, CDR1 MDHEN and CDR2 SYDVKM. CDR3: CASRIQGTSGSYEQYF. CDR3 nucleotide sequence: TGTGCCAGCAGGATCCAAGGGACTAGCGGCTCCTACGAGCAGTACTTC. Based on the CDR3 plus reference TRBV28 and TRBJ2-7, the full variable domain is DVKVTQSSRYLVKRTGEKVFLECVQDMDHENMFWYRQDPGLGLRLIYFSYDVKMKEKGDIPEGYSVSREKKERFSLILESASTNQTSMYLCASRIQGTSGSYEQYFGPGTRLTVT.

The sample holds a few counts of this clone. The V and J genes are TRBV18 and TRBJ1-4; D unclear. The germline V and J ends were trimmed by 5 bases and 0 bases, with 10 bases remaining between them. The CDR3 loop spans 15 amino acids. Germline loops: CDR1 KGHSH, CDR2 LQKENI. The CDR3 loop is CASSSYTTTNEKLFF. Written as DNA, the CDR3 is TGTGCCAGCTCATCCTACACGACAACTAATGAAAAACTGTTTTTT. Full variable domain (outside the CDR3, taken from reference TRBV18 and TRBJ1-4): NAGVMQNPRHLVRRRGQEARLRCSPMKGHSHVYWYRQLPEEGLKFMVYLQKENIIDESGMPKERFSAEFPKEGPSILRIQQVVRGDSAAYFCASSSYTTTNEKLFFGSGTQLSVL.

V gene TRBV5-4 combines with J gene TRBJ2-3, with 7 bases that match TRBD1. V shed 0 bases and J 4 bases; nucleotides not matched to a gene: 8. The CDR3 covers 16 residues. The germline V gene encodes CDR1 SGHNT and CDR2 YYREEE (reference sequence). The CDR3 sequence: CASSLERQGISDTQYF. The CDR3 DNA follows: TGTGCCAGCAGCTTGGAAAGACAGGGTATATCAGATACGCAGTATTTT.

CDR3 coding DNA: TGTGCCAGCAGCACGGGTTGGGCAGGGTTGGGTTACGAGCAGTACTTC. It specifies CASSTGWAGLGYEQYF. V gene TRBV7-6 combines with J gene TRBJ2-7, with a tentative D call TRBD1 (5 bases). Germline CDR1 is SGHVS and CDR2 is FNYEAQ. Trimming took off 5 bases at V and 4 bases at J, with 21 bases between the two ends. The CDR3 spans 16 residues.

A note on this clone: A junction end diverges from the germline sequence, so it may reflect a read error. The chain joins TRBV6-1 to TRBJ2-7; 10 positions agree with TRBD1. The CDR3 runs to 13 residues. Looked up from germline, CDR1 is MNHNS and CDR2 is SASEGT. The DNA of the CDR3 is TGTGTCAGCAACCGGGACAGGGGCTACGAGCAGTACTTC. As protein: CVSNRDRGYEQYF.

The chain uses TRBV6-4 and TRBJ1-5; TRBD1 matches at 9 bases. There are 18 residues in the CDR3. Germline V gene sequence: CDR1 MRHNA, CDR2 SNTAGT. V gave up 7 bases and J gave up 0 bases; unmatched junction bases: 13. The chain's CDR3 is CASNKTGTGKNSNQPQHF. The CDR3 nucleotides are TGTGCCAGCAACAAGACCGGGACAGGGAAAAATAGCAATCAGCCCCAGCATTTT.

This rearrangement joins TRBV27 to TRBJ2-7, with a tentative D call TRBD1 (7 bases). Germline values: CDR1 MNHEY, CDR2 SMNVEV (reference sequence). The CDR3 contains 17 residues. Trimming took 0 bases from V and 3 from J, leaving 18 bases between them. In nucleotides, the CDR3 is TGTGCCAGCAGTTTATCCCCAGGGGGGAGATCGTTCTACGAGCAGTACTTC. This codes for CASSLSPGGRSFYEQYF.

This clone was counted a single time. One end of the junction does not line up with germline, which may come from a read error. In DNA, the CDR3 is TGTGCCAGCAGCCTAGCTGCCTCTCCCTACGAGCAGTACTTC. Translation: CASSLAASPYEQYF. The rearrangement uses TRBV7-2 and TRBJ2-7; D possibly corresponds to TRBD2 (5 bases). The CDR3 spans 14 residues. Germline V gives CDR1 SGHTA, CDR2 FQGNSA.

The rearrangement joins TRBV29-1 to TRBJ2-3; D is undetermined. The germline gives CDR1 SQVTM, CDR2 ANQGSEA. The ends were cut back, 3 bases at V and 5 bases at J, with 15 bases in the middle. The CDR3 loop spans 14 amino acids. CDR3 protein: CSVEKNGRGDTQYF. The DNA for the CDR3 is TGCAGCGTTGAGAAAAACGGGCGTGGAGATACGCAGTATTTT.

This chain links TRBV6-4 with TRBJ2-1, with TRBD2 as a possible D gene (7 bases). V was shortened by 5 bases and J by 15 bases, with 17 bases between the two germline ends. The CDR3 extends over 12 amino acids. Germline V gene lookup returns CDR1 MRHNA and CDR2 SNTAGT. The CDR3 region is CASSSPGGPAFF. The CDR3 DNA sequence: TGTGCCAGCAGTTCTCCCGGGGGGCCGGCGTTCTTC.

CDR3 residues: CASSESSSQNEQYF. Written as DNA, the CDR3 is TGCGCCAGCAGTGAGTCCTCATCACAGAACGAGCAGTACTTC. The V call is TRBV10-1, the J call TRBJ2-7; D is ambiguous. Trimming stripped 0 bases from V and 5 bases from J, with 11 bases between. Germline CDR1 WNHNN, CDR2 SYGVQD (reference sequence). The CDR3 is 14 amino acids.

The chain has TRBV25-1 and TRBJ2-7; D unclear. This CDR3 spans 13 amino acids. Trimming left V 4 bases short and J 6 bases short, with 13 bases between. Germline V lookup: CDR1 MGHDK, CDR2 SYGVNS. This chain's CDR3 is CASSATRKGEQYF. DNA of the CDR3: TGTGCCAGCAGTGCGACCCGCAAGGGCGAGCAGTACTTC.

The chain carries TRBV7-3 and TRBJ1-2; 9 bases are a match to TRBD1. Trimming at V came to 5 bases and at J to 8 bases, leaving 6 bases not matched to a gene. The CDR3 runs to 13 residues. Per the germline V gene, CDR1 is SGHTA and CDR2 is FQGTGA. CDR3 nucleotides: TGTGCCAGCAGCACCGGACAGGGGTACGGCTACACCTTC. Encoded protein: CASSTGQGYGYTF.

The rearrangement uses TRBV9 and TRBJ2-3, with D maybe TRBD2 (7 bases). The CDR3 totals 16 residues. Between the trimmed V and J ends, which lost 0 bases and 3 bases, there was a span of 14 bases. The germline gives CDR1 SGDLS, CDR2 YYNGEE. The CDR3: CASSVGRGARTDTQYF. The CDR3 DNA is TGTGCCAGCAGCGTAGGACGGGGGGCGCGGACAGATACGCAGTATTTT. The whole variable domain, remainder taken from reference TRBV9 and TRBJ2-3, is DSGVTQTPKHLITATGQRVTLRCSPRSGDLSVYWYQQSLDQGLQFLIQYYNGEERAKGNILERFSAQQFPDLHSELNLSSLELGDSALYFCASSVGRGARTDTQYFGPGTRLTVL.

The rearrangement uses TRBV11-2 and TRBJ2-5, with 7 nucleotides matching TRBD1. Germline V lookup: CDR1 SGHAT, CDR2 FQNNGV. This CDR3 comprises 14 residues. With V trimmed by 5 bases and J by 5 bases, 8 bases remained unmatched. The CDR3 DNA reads TGTGCCAGCAGCCAAGGGGGCCCAGGGGAGACCCAGTACTTC. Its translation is CASSQGGPGETQYF.

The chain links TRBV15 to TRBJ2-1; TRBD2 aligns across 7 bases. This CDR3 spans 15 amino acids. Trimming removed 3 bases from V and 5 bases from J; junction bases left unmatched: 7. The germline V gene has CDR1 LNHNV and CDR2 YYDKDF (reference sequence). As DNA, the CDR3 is TGTGCCACCAGCAGTCTGCGGGAGCTGAACAATGAGCAGTTCTTC. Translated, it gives CATSSLRELNNEQFF.

CDR3 protein: CASSIDPARPNEQFF. DNA of the CDR3: TGTGCCAGTAGTATAGATCCCGCAAGGCCCAATGAGCAGTTCTTC. This chain connects TRBV19 to TRBJ2-1; no clear D gene. CDR1 LNHDA and CDR2 SQIVND come from the germline V gene (reference sequence). The CDR3 sequence is 15 residues long. V lost 0 bases and J lost 6, with 12 bases in between. The full variable domain, in which reference TRBV19 and TRBJ2-1 provide the parts outside the CDR3, is DGGITQSPKYLFRKEGQNVTLSCEQNLNHDAMYWYRQDPGQGLRLIYYSQIVNDFQKGDIAEGYSVSREKKESFPLTVTSAQKNPTAFYLCASSIDPARPNEQFFGPGTRLTVL.

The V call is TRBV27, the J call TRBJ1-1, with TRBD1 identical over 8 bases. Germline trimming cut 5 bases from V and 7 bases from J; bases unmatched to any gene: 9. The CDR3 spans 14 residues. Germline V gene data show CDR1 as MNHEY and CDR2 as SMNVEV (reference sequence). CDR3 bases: TGTGCCAGCAGTCCCCCGGGACAGGTGAATGAAGCTTTCTTT. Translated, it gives CASSPPGQVNEAFF.

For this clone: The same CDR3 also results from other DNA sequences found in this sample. The CDR3 region is CASSQGSYEQYF. The CDR3 DNA reads TGTGCCAGCAGCCAAGGCTCCTACGAGCAGTACTTC. The chain joins TRBV4-2 to TRBJ2-7; no definite D call. Germline V gene lookup returns CDR1 LGHNA and CDR2 YNFKEQ. This CDR3 is built from 12 residues. V lost 1 base and J 0 bases, leaving 1 base between the germline ends.

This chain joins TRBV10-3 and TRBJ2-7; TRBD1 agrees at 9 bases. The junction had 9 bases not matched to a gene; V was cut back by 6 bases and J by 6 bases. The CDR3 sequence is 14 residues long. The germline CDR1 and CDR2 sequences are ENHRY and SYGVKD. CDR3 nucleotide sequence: TGTGCCATCAGGCCGGACAGGGGCTCCCTCGAGCAGTACTTC. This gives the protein CAIRPDRGSLEQYF.

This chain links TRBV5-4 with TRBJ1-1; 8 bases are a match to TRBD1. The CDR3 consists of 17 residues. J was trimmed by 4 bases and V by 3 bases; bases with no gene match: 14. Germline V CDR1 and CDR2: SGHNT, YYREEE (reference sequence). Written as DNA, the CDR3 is TGTGCCAGCAGCTCCGGACAGGGAGTAGCAAGGGGCACTGAAGCTTTCTTT. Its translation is CASSSGQGVARGTEAFF.

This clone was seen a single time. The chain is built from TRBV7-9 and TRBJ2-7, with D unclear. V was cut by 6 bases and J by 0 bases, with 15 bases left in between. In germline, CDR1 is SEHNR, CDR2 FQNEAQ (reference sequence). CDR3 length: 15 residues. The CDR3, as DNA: TGTGCCAGCAGAGCCCGACAAAAGGGCTCCTACGAGCAGTACTTC. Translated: CASRARQKGSYEQYF.

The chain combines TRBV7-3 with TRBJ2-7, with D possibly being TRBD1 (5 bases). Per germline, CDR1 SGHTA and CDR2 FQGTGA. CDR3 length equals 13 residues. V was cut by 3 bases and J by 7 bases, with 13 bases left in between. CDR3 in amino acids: CASSLGLFGEQYF. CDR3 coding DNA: TGTGCCAGCAGCTTGGGGCTTTTCGGTGAGCAGTACTTC.

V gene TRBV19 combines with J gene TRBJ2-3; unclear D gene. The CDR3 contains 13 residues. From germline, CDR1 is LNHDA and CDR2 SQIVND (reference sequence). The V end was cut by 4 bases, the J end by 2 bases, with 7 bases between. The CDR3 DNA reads TGTGCCAGTAGTAAAACTCACACAGATACGCAGTATTTT. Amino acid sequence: CASSKTHTDTQYF.